This T cell receptor beta chain was profiled in a study of CD8+CD57+ T cells in acquired aplastic anemia. CDR1 and CDR2 from the germline V gene are SEHNR and FQNEAQ (reference sequence). This CDR3 region has 12 residues. V dropped 5 bases and J dropped 13; count of bases not matched to a gene: 8. Both TCR beta VDJ combination and CDR3 sequence profiling were carried out. Genomic DNA was the template for this profiling. TCRdb re-analysed the reads in MiXCR, keeping a single row per CDR3 protein. The sample has over 150,000 distinct CDR3 sequences; 50% to 65% are singletons. Patients chosen for sequencing had CD8+CD57+ cells that had expanded, as shown by flow cytometry.

The receptor's source is a human donor with aplastic anemia. This sequence joins TRBV7-9 and TRBJ2-1; 7 bases are shared with TRBD1. Sequencing was carried out using sorted CD4+, CD8+, or CD8+CD57+ T cells (not recorded which) from PBMCs. DNA for the CDR3: TGTGCCAGCAGCCCAGGGGGATGTGGACAGTTCTTC. Its protein product is CASSPGGCGQFF.